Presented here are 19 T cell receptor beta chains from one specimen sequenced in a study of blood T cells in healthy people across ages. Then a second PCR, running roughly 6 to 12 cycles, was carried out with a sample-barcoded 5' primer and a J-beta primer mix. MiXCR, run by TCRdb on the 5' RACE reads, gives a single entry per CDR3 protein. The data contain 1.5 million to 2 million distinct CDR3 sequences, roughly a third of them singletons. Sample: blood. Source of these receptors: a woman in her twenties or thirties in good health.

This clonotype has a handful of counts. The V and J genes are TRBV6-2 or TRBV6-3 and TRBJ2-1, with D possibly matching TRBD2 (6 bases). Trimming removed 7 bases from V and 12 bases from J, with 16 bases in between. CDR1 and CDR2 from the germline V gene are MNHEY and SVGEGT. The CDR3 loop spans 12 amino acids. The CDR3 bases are TGTGCCAGCACCTCCCGGGGGATAGGGCAGTTCTTC. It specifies CASTSRGIGQFF.

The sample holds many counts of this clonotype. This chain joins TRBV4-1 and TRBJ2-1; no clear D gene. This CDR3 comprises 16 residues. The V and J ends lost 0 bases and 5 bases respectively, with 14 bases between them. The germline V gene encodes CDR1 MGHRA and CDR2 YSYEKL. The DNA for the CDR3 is TGCGCCAGCAGCCAAGACACAAATCCGGCAAACAATGAGCAGTTCTTC. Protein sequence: CASSQDTNPANNEQFF.

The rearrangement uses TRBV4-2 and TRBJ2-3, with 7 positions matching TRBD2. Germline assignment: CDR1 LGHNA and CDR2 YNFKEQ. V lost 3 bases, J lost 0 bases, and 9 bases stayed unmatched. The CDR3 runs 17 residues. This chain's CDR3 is CASSQGWGEGSTDTQYF. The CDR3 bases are TGTGCCAGCAGCCAGGGCTGGGGGGAGGGGAGCACAGATACGCAGTATTTT.

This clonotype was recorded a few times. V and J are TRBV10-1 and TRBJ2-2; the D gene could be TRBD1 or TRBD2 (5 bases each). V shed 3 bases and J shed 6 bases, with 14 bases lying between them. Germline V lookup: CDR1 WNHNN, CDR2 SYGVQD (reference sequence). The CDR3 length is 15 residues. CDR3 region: CASSDRRFRAGELFF. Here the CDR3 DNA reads TGCGCCAGCAGTGACCGGAGGTTCAGGGCCGGGGAGCTGTTTTTT.

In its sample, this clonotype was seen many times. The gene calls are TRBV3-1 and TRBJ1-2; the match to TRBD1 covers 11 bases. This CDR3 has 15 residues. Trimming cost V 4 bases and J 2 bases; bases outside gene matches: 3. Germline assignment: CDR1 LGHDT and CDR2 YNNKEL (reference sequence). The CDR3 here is CASSPGQGVNYGYTF. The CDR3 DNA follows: TGTGCCAGCAGCCCGGGACAGGGGGTAAACTATGGCTACACCTTC.

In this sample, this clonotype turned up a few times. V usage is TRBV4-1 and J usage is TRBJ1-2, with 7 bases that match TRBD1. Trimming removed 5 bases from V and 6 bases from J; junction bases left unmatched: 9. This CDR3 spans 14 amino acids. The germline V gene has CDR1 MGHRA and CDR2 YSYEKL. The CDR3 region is CASSTGDQSDGYTF. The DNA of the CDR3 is TGCGCCAGCAGCACAGGGGATCAATCTGATGGCTACACCTTC.

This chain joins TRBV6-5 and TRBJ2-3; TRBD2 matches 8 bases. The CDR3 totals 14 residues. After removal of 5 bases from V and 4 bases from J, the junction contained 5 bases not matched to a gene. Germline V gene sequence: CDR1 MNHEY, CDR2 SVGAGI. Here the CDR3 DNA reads TGTGCCAGCAGTACCGGGGGGGCGGCAGATACGCAGTATTTT. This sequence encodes CASSTGGAADTQYF.

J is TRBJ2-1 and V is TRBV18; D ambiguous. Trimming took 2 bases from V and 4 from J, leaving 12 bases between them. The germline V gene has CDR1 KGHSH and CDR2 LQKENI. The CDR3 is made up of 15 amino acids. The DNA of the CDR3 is TGTGCCAGCTCACCAAAGACTGGCGGATACAATGAGCAGTTCTTC. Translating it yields CASSPKTGGYNEQFF.

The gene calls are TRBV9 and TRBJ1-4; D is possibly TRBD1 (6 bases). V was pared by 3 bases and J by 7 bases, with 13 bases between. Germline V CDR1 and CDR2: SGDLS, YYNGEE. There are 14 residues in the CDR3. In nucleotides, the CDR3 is TGTGCCAGCAGCGCCGGGGGCGCCGGTGAAAAACTGTTTTTT. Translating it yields CASSAGGAGEKLFF.

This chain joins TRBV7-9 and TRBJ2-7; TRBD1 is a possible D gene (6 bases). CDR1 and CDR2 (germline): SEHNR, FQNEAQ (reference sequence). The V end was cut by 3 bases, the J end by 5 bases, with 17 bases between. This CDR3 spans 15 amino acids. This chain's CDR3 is CASSFADWGLNEQYF. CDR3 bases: TGTGCCAGCAGCTTTGCCGATTGGGGGCTGAACGAGCAGTACTTC. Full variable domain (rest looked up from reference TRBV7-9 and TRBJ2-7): DTGVSQNPRHKITKRGQNVTFRCDPISEHNRLYWYRQTLGQGPEFLTYFQNEAQLEKSRLLSDRFSAERPKGSFSTLEIQRTEQGDSAMYLCASSFADWGLNEQYFGPGTRLTVT.

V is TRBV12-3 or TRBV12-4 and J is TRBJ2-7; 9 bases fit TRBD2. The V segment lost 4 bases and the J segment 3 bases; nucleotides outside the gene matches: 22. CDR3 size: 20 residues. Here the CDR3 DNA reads TGTGCCAGCAGTTCCAGTAACCTAGGGGTACTAGCGGGTGGATTCTACGAGCAGTACTTC. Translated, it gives CASSSSNLGVLAGGFYEQYF.

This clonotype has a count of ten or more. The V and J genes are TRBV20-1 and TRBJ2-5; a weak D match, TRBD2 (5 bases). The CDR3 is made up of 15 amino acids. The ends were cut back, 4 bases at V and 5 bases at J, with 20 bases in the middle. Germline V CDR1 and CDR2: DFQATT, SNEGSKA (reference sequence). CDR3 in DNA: TGCAGTGCTATAAGTACTAGTGGGATTTACGAGACCCAGTACTTC. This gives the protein CSAISTSGIYETQYF.

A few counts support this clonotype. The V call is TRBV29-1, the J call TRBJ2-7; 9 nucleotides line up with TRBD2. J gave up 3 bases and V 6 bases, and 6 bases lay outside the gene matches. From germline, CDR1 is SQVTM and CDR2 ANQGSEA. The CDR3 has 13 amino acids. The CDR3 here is CSVGAGGNYEQYF. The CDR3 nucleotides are TGCAGCGTCGGTGCGGGGGGGAACTACGAGCAGTACTTC.

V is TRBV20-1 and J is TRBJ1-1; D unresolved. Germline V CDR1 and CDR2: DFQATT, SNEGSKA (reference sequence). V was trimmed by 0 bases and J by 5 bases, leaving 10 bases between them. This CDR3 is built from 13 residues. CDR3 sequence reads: CSARERVKTEAFF. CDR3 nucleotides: TGCAGTGCTAGAGAGCGGGTAAAGACTGAAGCTTTCTTT.

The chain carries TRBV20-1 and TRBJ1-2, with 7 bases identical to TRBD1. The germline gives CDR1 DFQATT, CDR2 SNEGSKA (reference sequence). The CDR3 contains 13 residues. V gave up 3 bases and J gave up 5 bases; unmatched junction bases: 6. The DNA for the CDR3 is TGCAGTGCTAGGGAAACAGGGGATTATGGCTACACCTTC. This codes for CSARETGDYGYTF.

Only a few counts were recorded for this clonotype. CDR3: CSVDGAGPRGYNEQFF. The CDR3 coding sequence is TGCAGCGTTGATGGGGCGGGACCGAGGGGCTACAATGAGCAGTTCTTC. This rearrangement joins TRBV29-1 to TRBJ2-1, with D possibly TRBD2 on 6 matching bases. The ends were cut back, 3 bases at V and 3 bases at J, with 18 bases in the middle. The CDR3 contains 16 residues. Germline V CDR1 and CDR2: SQVTM, ANQGSEA.

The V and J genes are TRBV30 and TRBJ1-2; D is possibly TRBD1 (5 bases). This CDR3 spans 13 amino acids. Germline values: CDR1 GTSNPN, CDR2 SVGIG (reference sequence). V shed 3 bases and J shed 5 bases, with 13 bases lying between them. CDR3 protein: CAWSDLRTYGYTF. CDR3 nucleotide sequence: TGTGCCTGGAGCGACTTGCGGACATATGGCTACACCTTC.

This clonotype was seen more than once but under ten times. The CDR3 region has the DNA TGTGCCAGCAGCTTGGTTCGGGTTCAAGATGAGCAGTTCTTC. As protein: CASSLVRVQDEQFF. The chain carries TRBV5-5 and TRBJ2-1; D gene ambiguous. CDR3 length equals 14 residues. From germline, CDR1 is SGHKS and CDR2 YYEKEE (reference sequence). The V gene lost 0 bases and the J gene lost 8 bases, with 12 bases spanning the gap.

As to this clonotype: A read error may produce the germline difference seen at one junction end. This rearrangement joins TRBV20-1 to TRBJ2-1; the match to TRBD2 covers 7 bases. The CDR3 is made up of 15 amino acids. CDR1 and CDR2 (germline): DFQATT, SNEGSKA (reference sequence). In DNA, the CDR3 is TGCAGTGCTGAAGAGGGACTATCCCTCTACAGTGAGCAGTTCTTC. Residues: CSAEEGLSLYSEQFF.